These T cell receptor beta chains were read from a single sample in a study of Graves' ophthalmopathy and Graves' hyperthyroidism. TCRdb called the multiplex PCR reads again in MiXCR, with one record for every CDR3 protein. The sample holds almost 750,000 distinct CDR3 sequences, approximately 40% seen once. Sequenced: peripheral blood. All receptors come from an adult man with Graves' ophthalmopathy. Both conserved end residues are part of each CDR3. D genes are given only for firm matches. Some rows have no size entry. The others give once, few or many, or a class for an expanded clone.

>-|TRBV25-1|TRBJ2-5|-
TGTGCCAGCAGTGGGGAGGAGACCCAGTACTTC
CASSGEETQYF
>-|TRBV25-1|TRBJ2-2|few
TGTGCCAGCAGCTTGGCCATTAACCTCAACACCGGGGAGCTGTTTTTT
CASSLAINLNTGELFF
>TRBD1|TRBV10-3|TRBJ1-2|few
TGTGCCAGCAGCACAGGGGCGGGGACTAACTATGGCTACACCTTC
CASSTGAGTNYGYTF
>-|TRBV7-2|TRBJ1-2|-
TGTGCCAGCAGCCTAAACAGGGCCGGCGGCTACACCTTC
CASSLNRAGGYTF
>-|TRBV7-8|TRBJ2-7|few
TGTGCCAGCAGCTTAGCGTTGTCAGGGAGCTCGTACGAGCAGTACTTC
CASSLALSGSSYEQYF
>-|TRBV20-1|TRBJ1-5|many
TGCAGTGCTGGAGGGGATCTCAGCAATCAGCCCCAGCATTTT
CSAGGDLSNQPQHF
>-|TRBV15|TRBJ2-7|-
TGTGCCACCAGCCCCCCTAGCGCCTACTACGAGCAGTACTTC
CATSPPSAYYEQYF
>TRBD1|TRBV7-2|TRBJ2-5|many
TGTGCCAGCAGCTTTAATTATCGGACAGGACAAGAGACCCAGTACTTC
CASSFNYRTGQETQYF
>-|TRBV15|TRBJ1-2|-
TGTGCCACCACTCCCGGGTCATTTAACTATGGCTACACCTTC
CATTPGSFNYGYTF
>-|TRBV11-2|TRBJ1-6|-
TGTGCCAGCAGTGCCCTCCAGGGGTCGGGCGGTGGTGATTCACCCCTCCACTTT
CASSALQGSGGGDSPLHF
>TRBD2|TRBV10-3|TRBJ2-5|-
TGTGCCATCAGCTGGACTAGCGCCCAAGAGACCCAGTACTTC
CAISWTSAQETQYF
>-|TRBV15|TRBJ1-2|-
TGTGCCACCAGCAGAGTGGGTCGGGGGGCTAGCGGCTACACCTTC
CATSRVGRGASGYTF
>-|TRBV29-1|TRBJ2-2|few
TGCAGCGTCCGTACTAGCCCCGGGGAGCTGTTTTTT
CSVRTSPGELFF
>TRBD2|TRBV15|TRBJ2-5|many
TGTGCCACCAGCACCATGACTAGCGGGAGGCGCAGAGAGACCCAGTACTTC
CATSTMTSGRRRETQYF
>-|TRBV7-2|TRBJ2-7|-
TGTGCCCCCGGGAGAGGGCGGATCTACGAGCAGTACTTC
CAPGRGRIYEQYF
>TRBD1|TRBV20-1|TRBJ1-6|few
TGCAGTGCTAGAGAGACCTACAGGGGGCAAAATTCACCCCTCCACTTT
CSARETYRGQNSPLHF
>-|TRBV7-3|TRBJ1-5|few
TGTGCCAGCAAAGGGACACCTTTTGGCAATCAGCCCCAGCATTTT
CASKGTPFGNQPQHF
>-|TRBV19|TRBJ1-5|-
TGTGCCAGTAGTACTGGTAACAATCAGTCCCAGCATTTT
CASSTGNNQSQHF
>-|TRBV14|TRBJ2-2|-
TGTGCCAGCAGCCAAGGTCTCGGGAGCACCGGGGAGCTGTTTTTT
CASSQGLGSTGELFF
>-|TRBV5-1|TRBJ2-2|once
TGCGCCAGCAAAAGGATCCCGGGGGGGGAGCTGTTTTTT
CASKRIPGGELFF
>TRBD1|TRBV29-1|TRBJ1-1|many
TGCAGCGTCCGTCGACAGGGGGTGAACACTGAAGCTTTCTTT
CSVRRQGVNTEAFF
>TRBD1|TRBV12-3/TRBV12-4|TRBJ2-5|few
TGTGCCAGCAGTCCGAGGACAGGGGAAGAGGTAGAGACCCAGTACTTC
CASSPRTGEEVETQYF
>TRBD1|TRBV29-1|TRBJ2-7|-
TGCAGCAGCCACCGGGGCCGGGACAGGGACGAGCAGTACTTC
CSSHRGRDRDEQYF
>TRBD1|TRBV15|TRBJ1-6|few
TGTGCCACCAGCAGAGAACGGGGACAGAAAAATAATTCACCCCTCCACTTT
CATSRERGQKNNSPLHF
>TRBD1|TRBV5-1|TRBJ1-1|few
TGCGCCAGCAGCCAAAGAAGAGGACAGGGGTCGTCTATTGGCACTGAAGCTTTCTTT
CASSQRRGQGSSIGTEAFF
>-|TRBV29-1|TRBJ1-1|-
TGCAGCGTTGTGGCAGGGATGGCTGAAGCTTTCTTT
CSVVAGMAEAFF
>-|TRBV29-1|TRBJ2-5|few
TGCAGCGTTGAAGAAGTTTGGACGAATCAGGGTTCGGAGACCCAGTACTTC
CSVEEVWTNQGSETQYF
>-|TRBV20-1|TRBJ1-2|few
TGCAGTGCTACGAACCGGGACAACTATGGCTACACCTTC
CSATNRDNYGYTF
>-|TRBV3-1|TRBJ2-7|few
TGTGCCAGCAGCCAAGAGCCAGAAACCTACGAGCAGTACTTC
CASSQEPETYEQYF
>TRBD1|TRBV2|TRBJ2-5|-
TGTGCCAGTCCGTTCGGGACAGGGGCAGCGCAAGAGACCCAGTACTTC
CASPFGTGAAQETQYF
>TRBD1|TRBV15|TRBJ1-2|few
TGTGCCACCAGCAGAGGGACAGGGCAAGTCTATGGCTACACCTTC
CATSRGTGQVYGYTF
>-|TRBV7-8|TRBJ1-2|-
TGTGCCAGCAGCTTAGAGGCCTGGGTTGGCTACACCTTC
CASSLEAWVGYTF
>-|TRBV19|TRBJ1-2|-
TGTGCCAGTAGTATAGATGGAACGGCTTTCGCCGCTATCTATGGCTACACCTTC
CASSIDGTAFAAIYGYTF
>-|TRBV2|TRBJ1-6|-
TGTGCCAGCAGTTACTCGAGACAGTTGAGCTCCTATAATTCACCCTTCCACTTT
CASSYSRQLSSYNSPFHF
>TRBD1|TRBV9|TRBJ2-2|many
TGTGCCAGCAGCGTTGGGACAGGGACGTCAACCGGGGAGCTGTTTTTT
CASSVGTGTSTGELFF
>-|TRBV6-5|TRBJ1-4|-
TGTGCCAGCAGTTACGGCGGGGAAATCACTAATGAAAAACTGTTTTTT
CASSYGGEITNEKLFF
>TRBD1|TRBV25-1|TRBJ1-2|many
TGTGCCAGCAGTGAACGGACAGGGCCTAACTATGGCTACACCTTC
CASSERTGPNYGYTF
>-|TRBV20-1|TRBJ1-1|many
TGCAGTGCTAGAGAAAGCCAGAGAAAAGCTTTCTTT
CSARESQRKAFF
>-|TRBV19|TRBJ1-2|few
TGTGCCAGTAGTAGTATAACGCGGGGGGCTAACTATGGCTACACCTTC
CASSSITRGANYGYTF
>-|TRBV4-2|TRBJ2-5|few
TGTGCCAGCAGCTTAGTGGATTCGGAGACCCAGTACTTC
CASSLVDSETQYF
>-|TRBV29-1|TRBJ1-2|-
TGCAGCGCCCTGGAACAGAACTATGGCTACACCTTC
CSALEQNYGYTF
>-|TRBV19|TRBJ2-2|-
TGTGCCAGTAGTAAGAGACAGGACCTATCTGGGGAGCTGTTTTTT
CASSKRQDLSGELFF
>-|TRBV15|TRBJ1-5|-
TGTGCCACCAGCAGAGACAGGGACCAGCCCCAGCATTTT
CATSRDRDQPQHF
>-|TRBV7-9|TRBJ1-1|many
TGTGCCAGCAACGAGAACACTGAAGCTTTCTTT
CASNENTEAFF
>-|TRBV2|TRBJ2-7|many
TGTGCCAGCAGGGGGACGTACTACGAGCAGTACTTC
CASRGTYYEQYF
>-|TRBV4-1|TRBJ1-4|few
TGCGCCAGCAGCCAAGGGGCCCGGTATGAAAAACTGTTTTTT
CASSQGARYEKLFF
>-|TRBV20-1|TRBJ1-1|-
TGCAGTGCTCCCGCGGGTGGTTACACTGAAGCTTTCTTT
CSAPAGGYTEAFF
>-|TRBV19|TRBJ1-1|-
TGTGCCAGTAGTATAGTAAAAGGGCAGACGGACACTGAAGCTTTCTTT
CASSIVKGQTDTEAFF